This TCR beta chain was retrieved from a study of blood T cell repertoires in COVID-19. Trimming cost V 0 bases and J 2 bases; bases outside gene matches: 1. This CDR3 is 15 amino acids long. Germline-derived CDR1 and CDR2 are SGHDN and FVKESK. The repertoire was sequenced with immunoSEQ multiplex PCR; TCRdb's copy has only in-frame clones and lacks some. The table includes about 150,000 clones, around 79% detected once. Specimen: peripheral blood. This sequence originates from a man of 80 years or more with acute or convalescent COVID-19. The V call is TRBV14, the J call TRBJ2-1, with 7 bases lining up with TRBD2. For the CDR3, the DNA is TGTGCCAGCAGCCAAGATCGGGGGGCCTACAATGAGCAGTTCTTC. Encoded protein: CASSQDRGAYNEQFF.